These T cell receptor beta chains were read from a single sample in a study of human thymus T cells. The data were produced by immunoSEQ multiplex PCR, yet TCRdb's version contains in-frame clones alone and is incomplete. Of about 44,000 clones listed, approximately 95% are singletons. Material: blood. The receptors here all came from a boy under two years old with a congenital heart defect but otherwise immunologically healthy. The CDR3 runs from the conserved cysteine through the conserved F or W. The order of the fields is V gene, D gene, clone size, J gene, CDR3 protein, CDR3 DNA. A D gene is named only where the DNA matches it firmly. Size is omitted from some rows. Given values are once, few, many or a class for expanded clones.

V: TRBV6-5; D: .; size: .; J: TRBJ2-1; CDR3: CASSYGGAEQFF; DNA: TGTGCCAGCAGTTACGGGGGGGCTGAGCAGTTCTTC
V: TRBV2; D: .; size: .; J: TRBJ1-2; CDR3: CASSNYGYTF; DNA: TGTGCCAGCAGTAACTATGGCTACACCTTC
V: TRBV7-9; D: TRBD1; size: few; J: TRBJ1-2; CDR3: CASSPIPTGNYGYTF; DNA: TGTGCCAGCAGCCCGATCCCGACAGGGAACTATGGCTACACCTTC
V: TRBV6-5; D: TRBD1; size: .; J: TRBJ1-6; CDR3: CASRPPDRAAPLHF; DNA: TGTGCCAGCAGACCTCCCGACAGGGCGGCACCCCTCCACTTT
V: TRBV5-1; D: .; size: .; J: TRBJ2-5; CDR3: CASSGGYETQYF; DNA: TGCGCCAGCAGCGGTGGGTACGAGACCCAGTACTTC
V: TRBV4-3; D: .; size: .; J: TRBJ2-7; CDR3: CASSRQGRGPSYEQYF; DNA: TGCGCCAGCAGCCGCCAGGGCCGGGGGCCCTCCTACGAGCAGTACTTC
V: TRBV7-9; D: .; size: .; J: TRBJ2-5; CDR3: CASSLAGHQETQYF; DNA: TGTGCCAGCAGCTTAGCGGGGCACCAAGAGACCCAGTACTTC
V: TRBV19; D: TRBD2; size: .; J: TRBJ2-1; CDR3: CASSITGLASSYNEQFF; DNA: TGTGCCAGTAGTATAACCGGACTAGCGAGCTCCTACAATGAGCAGTTCTTC
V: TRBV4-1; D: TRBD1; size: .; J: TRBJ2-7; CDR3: CASSLVGTGKNEQYF; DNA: TGCGCCAGCAGCCTAGTTGGGACAGGGAAGAACGAGCAGTACTTC
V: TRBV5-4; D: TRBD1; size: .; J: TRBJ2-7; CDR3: CASSPDRDYEQYF; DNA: TGTGCCAGCAGCCCGGACAGGGACTACGAGCAGTACTTC
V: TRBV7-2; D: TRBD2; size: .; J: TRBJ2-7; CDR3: CASSLDFSGVGYEQYF; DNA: TGTGCCAGCAGCTTAGATTTTAGCGGGGTAGGCTACGAGCAGTACTTC
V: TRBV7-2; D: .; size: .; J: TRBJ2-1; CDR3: CASSLTGLAGNEQFF; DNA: TGTGCCAGCAGCTTGACAGGGCTAGCGGGCAATGAGCAGTTCTTC
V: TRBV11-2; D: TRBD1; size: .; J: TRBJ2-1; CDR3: CASSLLTGGNEQFF; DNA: TGTGCCAGCAGCCTACTTACAGGGGGCAATGAGCAGTTCTTC
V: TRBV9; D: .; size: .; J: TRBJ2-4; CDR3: CASSVEPKNIQYF; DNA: TGTGCCAGCAGCGTAGAACCCAAAAACATTCAGTACTTC
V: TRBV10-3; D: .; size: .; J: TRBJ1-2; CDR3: CAISEVSWGGGYTF; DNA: TGTGCCATCAGTGAGGTCTCATGGGGCGGTGGCTACACCTTC
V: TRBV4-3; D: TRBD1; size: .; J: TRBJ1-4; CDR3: CASSSNLAGGGEKLFF; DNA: TGCGCCAGCAGCTCTAATCTGGCAGGGGGCGGCGAAAAACTGTTTTTT
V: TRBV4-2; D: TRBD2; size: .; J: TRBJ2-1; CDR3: CASSQDWAGGLNEQFF; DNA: TGTGCCAGCAGCCAAGATTGGGCGGGGGGGCTGAATGAGCAGTTCTTC
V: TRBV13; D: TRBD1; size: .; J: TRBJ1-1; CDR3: CASSLTGTGNTEAFF; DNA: TGTGCCAGCAGCTTAACAGGGACAGGGAACACTGAAGCTTTCTTT
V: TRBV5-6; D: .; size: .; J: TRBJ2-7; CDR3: CASSLGRRHEQYF; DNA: TGTGCCAGCAGCTTGGGGAGGAGGCACGAGCAGTACTTC
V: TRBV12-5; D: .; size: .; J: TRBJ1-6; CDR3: CASGLVNGPLHF; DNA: TGTGCTAGTGGTTTAGTCAATGGTCCCCTCCACTTT
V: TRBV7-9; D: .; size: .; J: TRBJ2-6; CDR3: CASSFQQGSGANVLTF; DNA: TGTGCCAGCAGCTTTCAACAGGGCTCTGGGGCCAACGTCCTGACTTTC
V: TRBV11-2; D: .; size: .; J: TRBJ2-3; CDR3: CASSFSRSTDTQYF; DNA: TGTGCCAGCAGCTTTAGCAGAAGCACAGATACGCAGTATTTT
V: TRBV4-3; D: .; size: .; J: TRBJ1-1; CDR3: CASSLSRRGAGTEAFF; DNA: TGCGCCAGCAGCCTTTCACGGCGGGGGGCTGGCACTGAAGCTTTCTTT
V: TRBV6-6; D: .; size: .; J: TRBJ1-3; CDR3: CASSFRDRYTIYF; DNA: TGTGCCAGCAGTTTCCGCGACAGATACACCATATATTTT
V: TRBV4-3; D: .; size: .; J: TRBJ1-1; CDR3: CASSQDPPGPLMNTEAFF; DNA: TGCGCCAGCAGCCAAGACCCGCCGGGACCGTTAATGAACACTGAAGCTTTCTTT
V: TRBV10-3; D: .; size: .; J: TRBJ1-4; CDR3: CAISEPGSSGEKLFF; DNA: TGTGCCATCAGTGAGCCTGGCTCAAGCGGTGAAAAACTGTTTTTT
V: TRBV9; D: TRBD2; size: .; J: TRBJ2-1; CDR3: CASSSRLAGLEQFF; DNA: TGTGCCAGCAGCTCCAGACTAGCGGGTCTTGAGCAGTTCTTC
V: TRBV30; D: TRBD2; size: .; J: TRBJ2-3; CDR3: CALAGGLTDTQYF; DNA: TGTGCCTTAGCGGGGGGGCTGACAGATACGCAGTATTTT